This T cell receptor (beta chain) comes out of a study of blood T cell repertoires in COVID-19. Study overall: Sites in the United States, Italy and Spain provided acute and convalescent COVID-19 samples. The analysed material was cDNA or gDNA that came from T cells, B-cell-depleted T cells, or PBMCs.

In the source study's methods: Nucleated cell counts were estimated from reference gene primer amplification. The data were produced by immunoSEQ multiplex PCR, yet TCRdb's version contains in-frame clones alone and is incomplete. V and J calls and clone size are as listed in that table; D and trimming were resolved from the DNA. The sample consists of about 15,000 clones, roughly 80% of them appearing once. With 2 bases removed from V and 0 bases from J, the gap between germline ends came to 20 bases. CDR1 is SGHDT, CDR2 YYEEEE, per germline. This CDR3 region has 18 residues. The sequenced sample consisted of peripheral blood. The rearrangement uses TRBV5-6 and TRBJ1-2; D unresolved. The receptor's source is a man older than 75 with active or convalescent COVID-19. The CDR3 is CASSFQVQSSGSNYGYTF. CDR3 DNA sequence: TGTGCCAGCAGCTTCCAGGTCCAGTCTTCAGGCTCTAACTATGGCTACACCTTC.